The 31 T cell receptor beta chains below come from one sample, sequenced in a study of blood T cell repertoires in COVID-19. This table comes from immunoSEQ multiplex PCR, and its TCRdb copy is limited to in-frame clones, with some not included. This table holds about 310,000 clones, 75% to 90% found once. The sequencing input was PBMCs or T cells enriched from blood (not recorded which). The receptor source for this set is a man between 60 and 70 years old who had recovered from COVID-19.

The rearrangement links TRBV15 to TRBJ2-5, with 9 bases identical to TRBD2. Germline values: CDR1 LNHNV, CDR2 YYDKDF (reference sequence). Trimming removed 1 base from V and 5 bases from J; junction bases left unmatched: 5. The CDR3 length is 15 residues. The CDR3 region is CATSRGTSAGETQYF. The DNA of the CDR3 is TGTGCCACCAGCAGAGGGACTAGCGCGGGGGAGACCCAGTACTTC.

The J gene is TRBJ2-2, the V gene TRBV7-9, with D tentatively TRBD2 (6 bases). The germline V gene encodes CDR1 SEHNR and CDR2 FQNEAQ (reference sequence). Trimming pared 8 bases from V and 1 base from J, leaving 17 bases between. CDR3 length: 16 amino acids. The CDR3: CASGSGGKRNTGELFF. CDR3 in DNA: TGTGCCAGCGGCAGTGGGGGGAAAAGGAACACCGGGGAGCTGTTTTTT.

The J gene is TRBJ1-1, the V gene TRBV28; D unresolved. Trimming stripped 6 bases from V and 5 bases from J, with 13 bases between. The CDR3 consists of 13 residues. Germline CDR1 is MDHEN and CDR2 is SYDVKM. CDR3 DNA sequence: TGTGCCAGCAGCCCTACCGCTTGGACTGAAGCTTTCTTT. This gives the protein CASSPTAWTEAFF.

The chain joins TRBV20-1 to TRBJ1-2; 10 bases fit TRBD1. Germline V CDR1 and CDR2: DFQATT, SNEGSKA (reference sequence). V dropped 6 bases and J dropped 8; count of bases not matched to a gene: 3. The CDR3 runs to 11 residues. The CDR3: CSAGTGAGYTF. The CDR3 region has the DNA TGCAGTGCAGGGACAGGGGCAGGCTACACCTTC.

The table lists this clone with a count of one. The chain combines TRBV5-4 with TRBJ2-6; 10 bases match TRBD1. The CDR3 is made up of 19 amino acids. V lost 4 bases, J lost 0 bases, and 10 bases stayed unmatched. The V gene's germline CDR1 is SGHNT and CDR2 YYREEE (reference sequence). CDR3 in amino acids: CASSRGGQGTPSGANVLTF. The CDR3 region has the DNA TGTGCCAGCAGCCGGGGGGGACAGGGGACCCCCTCTGGGGCCAACGTCCTGACTTTC.

The chain uses TRBV5-1 and TRBJ2-7; 8 bases map to TRBD2. Trimming cost V 1 base and J 0 bases; bases outside gene matches: 3. The CDR3 spans 15 residues. Germline values: CDR1 SGHRS, CDR2 YFSETQ. The CDR3 DNA sequence: TGCGCCAGCAGCTTGACTAGCGGTAGCTCCTACGAGCAGTACTTC. It yields the protein CASSLTSGSSYEQYF. Looking up the rest from reference TRBV5-1 and TRBJ2-7 gives the full variable domain: KAGVTQTPRYLIKTRGQQVTLSCSPISGHRSVSWYQQTPGQGLQFLFEYFSETQRNKGNFPGRFSGRQFSNSRSEMNVSTLELGDSALYLCASSLTSGSSYEQYFGPGTRLTVT.

This clone has just a few counts. The chain uses TRBV19 and TRBJ2-7; D possibly corresponds to TRBD1 (6 bases). Trimming left V 5 bases short and J 2 bases short, with 13 bases between. The CDR3 length is 14 residues. CDR1 and CDR2 (germline): LNHDA, SQIVND (reference sequence). The CDR3 loop is CASSPRQVPYEQYF. For the CDR3, the DNA is TGTGCCAGTAGTCCGAGACAGGTACCCTACGAGCAGTACTTC.

J is TRBJ2-1 and V is TRBV5-4; TRBD2 aligns across 11 bases. The J segment lost 5 bases and the V segment lost 2 bases, leaving 9 bases of the junction unmatched. This CDR3 is 17 amino acids long. The germline CDR1 and CDR2 sequences are SGHNT and YYREEE (reference sequence). CDR3 residues: CASSFGLGLAEDNEQFF. CDR3 DNA: TGTGCCAGCAGCTTTGGTCTGGGACTAGCGGAGGACAATGAGCAGTTCTTC.

J is TRBJ2-7 and V is TRBV28; a weak D match, TRBD1 (5 bases). Germline CDR1 MDHEN, CDR2 SYDVKM. The CDR3 loop spans 16 amino acids. Trimming shortened V by 5 bases and J by 0 bases, and 17 bases separated the two germline ends. CDR3 sequence (DNA): TGTGCCAGCAGTCTTCACCTGCAGGGTAGCTCCTACGAGCAGTACTTC. As protein: CASSLHLQGSSYEQYF.

This rearrangement joins TRBV18 to TRBJ2-3; 10 nucleotides align to TRBD2. Germline V lookup: CDR1 KGHSH, CDR2 LQKENI. The CDR3 is 17 residues long. The trim removed 0 bases at V and 2 bases at J, leaving 5 bases unmatched. Written as DNA, the CDR3 is TGTGCCAGCTCACCACCAAATGGACTAGCGGACACAGATACGCAGTATTTT. It codes for CASSPPNGLADTDTQYF.

The rearrangement uses TRBV7-2 and TRBJ2-5; D might be TRBD2 (5 bases). Germline values: CDR1 SGHTA, CDR2 FQGNSA. The CDR3 consists of 14 residues. V lost 2 bases to trimming and J lost 1 base, with 8 bases between them. CDR3 in DNA: TGTGCCAGCAGCTTATTGGCGGGCCAAGAGACCCAGTACTTC. It encodes CASSLLAGQETQYF.

The gene calls are TRBV2 and TRBJ1-6, with D uncertain. The length of the CDR3 is 14 residues. CDR1 and CDR2 (germline): SNHLY, FYNNEI. The ends were cut back, 8 bases at V and 8 bases at J, with 16 bases in the middle. This CDR3 is CASQLTAVDSPLHF. The CDR3 bases are TGTGCCAGCCAATTAACAGCAGTCGATTCACCCCTCCACTTT.

The chain recombines TRBV30 with TRBJ1-5, with D possibly matching TRBD1 (5 bases). CDR3 length: 14 amino acids. Between the trimmed V and J ends, which lost 3 bases and 1 base, there was a span of 10 bases. Germline V gene sequence: CDR1 GTSNPN, CDR2 SVGIG (reference sequence). The chain's CDR3 is CAWRGGGSNQPQHF. CDR3 DNA sequence: TGTGCCTGGAGGGGGGGAGGAAGCAATCAGCCCCAGCATTTT.

The CDR3, as DNA: TGTGCCGCCCGAGAGGGGGACAGGGGGCTGAAGGAGCAGTTCTTC. It encodes CAAREGDRGLKEQFF. The V gene is TRBV2, the J gene TRBJ2-1; TRBD1 aligns across 12 bases. V lost 11 bases and J lost 10; bases outside the gene matches: 15. Per the germline V gene, CDR1 is SNHLY and CDR2 is FYNNEI. This CDR3 is 15 amino acids long.

The rearrangement uses TRBV5-5 and TRBJ2-3, with D possibly TRBD2 on 5 matching bases. The CDR3 is made up of 17 amino acids. With 1 base removed from V and 2 bases from J, the gap between germline ends came to 17 bases. Per the germline V gene, CDR1 is SGHKS and CDR2 is YYEKEE (reference sequence). In DNA form, the CDR3 reads TGTGCCAGCAGCTTGCCCCCGGGCGGGCCCATCACAGATACGCAGTATTTT. Residues: CASSLPPGGPITDTQYF.

V gene TRBV7-3 combines with J gene TRBJ2-1; 11 bases fit TRBD2. Germline V lookup: CDR1 SGHTA, CDR2 FQGTGA. J was trimmed by 1 base and V by 5 bases; bases with no gene match: 4. The CDR3 totals 16 residues. CDR3 bases: TGTGCCAGCAGCCCGGGACTAGCGGCTTCCTACAATGAGCAGTTCTTC. It codes for CASSPGLAASYNEQFF. Together with reference TRBV7-3 and TRBJ2-1, the CDR3 gives the full variable domain: GAGVSQTPSNKVTEKGKYVELRCDPISGHTALYWYRQSLGQGPEFLIYFQGTGAADDSGLPNDRFFAVRPEGSVSTLKIQRTERGDSAVYLCASSPGLAASYNEQFFGPGTRLTVL.

The chain employs TRBV7-5 and TRBJ1-2; the table calls TRBD1, which could not be checked here. TRBV7-5 is described as a pseudogene. CDR3 length equals 16 residues. The CDR3 nucleotides are TGTGCCAGAAGCTTAGGAGGGACAGGGGGCAGGTATGGCTACACCTTC. Its translation is CARSLGGTGGRYGYTF.

The V gene is TRBV19, the J gene TRBJ2-5; no reliable D call. Germline loops: CDR1 LNHDA, CDR2 SQIVND (reference sequence). This CDR3 spans 14 amino acids. V lost 5 bases to trimming and J lost 1 base, with 11 bases between them. The CDR3 DNA reads TGTGCCAGTAGTCGTGCAGCAGGCCAAGAGACCCAGTACTTC. Amino acid sequence: CASSRAAGQETQYF.

The gene calls are TRBV7-3 and TRBJ1-6; TRBD1 might be the D (5 bases). The CDR3 sequence is 14 residues long. Germline V CDR1 and CDR2: SGHTA, FQGTGA. Trimming pared 2 bases from V and 7 bases from J, leaving 9 bases between. CDR3 loop: CASSLQGGNSPLHF. In DNA form, the CDR3 reads TGTGCCAGCAGCTTACAGGGAGGGAATTCACCCCTCCACTTT.

The chain links TRBV5-1 to TRBJ1-2; no definite D call. CDR3 size: 15 residues. Germline loops: CDR1 SGHRS, CDR2 YFSETQ. The V and J ends lost 2 bases and 0 bases respectively, with 11 bases between them. CDR3 nucleotides: TGCGCCAGCAGCTTCGAGGGCAGAGCTAACTATGGCTACACCTTC. It yields the protein CASSFEGRANYGYTF.

This clone occurred a few times. The chain has TRBV27 and TRBJ2-4; 16 bases align to TRBD2. This CDR3 is built from 15 residues. The trim removed 6 bases at V and 8 bases at J, leaving 4 bases unmatched. Germline V lookup: CDR1 MNHEY, CDR2 SMNVEV (reference sequence). CDR3 DNA sequence: TGTGCCAGCAGGGGACTAGCGGGAGGGGCGGACATTCAGTACTTC. Translation: CASRGLAGGADIQYF.

The rearrangement joins TRBV28 to TRBJ2-7; 8 bases line up with TRBD1. Germline lookup yields CDR1 MDHEN and CDR2 SYDVKM. With V trimmed by 2 bases and J by 9 bases, 12 bases remained unmatched. The CDR3 runs to 15 residues. Here the CDR3 reads CASSLPGQAFLGQYF. CDR3 sequence (DNA): TGTGCCAGCAGTTTACCGGGACAGGCCTTTTTGGGGCAGTACTTC.

The chain uses TRBV9 and TRBJ2-7; 8 nucleotides align to TRBD2. With V trimmed by 0 bases and J by 3 bases, 5 bases remained unmatched. Germline-derived CDR1 and CDR2 are SGDLS and YYNGEE. The CDR3 has 15 amino acids. This CDR3 is CASSVVDGRGYEQYF. CDR3 nucleotide sequence: TGTGCCAGCAGCGTAGTTGACGGGAGGGGCTACGAGCAGTACTTC. The whole variable domain, remainder taken from reference TRBV9 and TRBJ2-7, is DSGVTQTPKHLITATGQRVTLRCSPRSGDLSVYWYQQSLDQGLQFLIQYYNGEERAKGNILERFSAQQFPDLHSELNLSSLELGDSALYFCASSVVDGRGYEQYFGPGTRLTVT.

The CDR3 DNA reads TGCGCCAGCAGCTTGGCCGGACTAGCGGGCTCCTACAATGAGCAGTTCTTC. It is translated as CASSLAGLAGSYNEQFF. The chain employs TRBV5-1 and TRBJ2-1; 11 bases are a match to TRBD2. Germline V lookup: CDR1 SGHRS, CDR2 YFSETQ. This CDR3 is built from 17 residues. V shed 0 bases and J 0 bases; nucleotides not matched to a gene: 2.

This clone has just one count. The CDR3 here is CASSQEGVQGTYGYTF. CDR3 DNA sequence: TGCGCCAGCAGCCAAGAAGGGGTGCAGGGGACCTATGGCTACACCTTC. V and J are TRBV4-1 and TRBJ1-2; D might be TRBD1 (6 bases). V lost 0 bases to trimming and J lost 4 bases, with 15 bases between them. The germline V gene encodes CDR1 MGHRA and CDR2 YSYEKL. The CDR3 loop spans 16 amino acids.

As for this clone: This sample also contains other DNA sequences that code for the same CDR3. V and J are TRBV7-9 and TRBJ2-5, with a tentative D call TRBD1 (5 bases). The germline gives CDR1 SEHNR, CDR2 FQNEAQ (reference sequence). V was shortened by 2 bases and J by 2 bases, with 9 bases between the two germline ends. CDR3 length: 14 amino acids. In DNA form, the CDR3 reads TGTGCCAGCAGCTTAACAGGAGATCAAGAGACCCAGTACTTC. Translation gives CASSLTGDQETQYF. The full variable domain, rest sourced from reference TRBV7-9 and TRBJ2-5, is DTGVSQNPRHKITKRGQNVTFRCDPISEHNRLYWYRQTLGQGPEFLTYFQNEAQLEKSRLLSDRFSAERPKGSFSTLEIQRTEQGDSAMYLCASSLTGDQETQYFGPGTRLLVL.

This clone was counted between two and nine times. The V gene is TRBV6-1, the J gene TRBJ2-1, with D perhaps matching TRBD1 (7 bases). CDR1 MNHNS and CDR2 SASEGT come from the germline V gene. The CDR3 has 16 amino acids. V lost 2 bases to trimming and J lost 3 bases, with 14 bases between them. The CDR3 DNA is TGTGCCAGCAGTGAATTTAGGCAGGGGGGCTACAATGAGCAGTTCTTC. This codes for CASSEFRQGGYNEQFF.

The chain combines TRBV7-3 with TRBJ1-1; 7 bases are shared with TRBD1. The germline CDR1 and CDR2 sequences are SGHTA and FQGTGA. Trimming cost V 4 bases and J 6 bases; bases outside gene matches: 8. The CDR3 loop spans 14 amino acids. The CDR3 protein is CASSSEMTGSEAFF. As DNA, the CDR3 is TGTGCCAGCAGCTCGGAGATGACAGGGTCTGAAGCTTTCTTT.

The chain uses TRBV6-5 and TRBJ1-1; 8 bases map to TRBD1. CDR3 length: 13 amino acids. CDR1 is MNHEY and CDR2 is SVGAGI in the germline V gene. V lost 11 bases, J lost 3 bases, and 8 bases stayed unmatched. CDR3 bases: TGTGCCGGACAGGGATTTTTAGACACTGAAGCTTTCTTT. This gives the protein CAGQGFLDTEAFF.

This clone was recorded once. The chain uses TRBV5-5 and TRBJ2-3; 7 positions match TRBD1. The germline V gene has CDR1 SGHKS and CDR2 YYEKEE (reference sequence). The CDR3 consists of 15 residues. The J segment lost 1 base and the V segment lost 0 bases, leaving 2 bases of the junction unmatched. The CDR3 DNA sequence: TGTGCCAGCAGCTTGGAAGGGACAGGCACAGATACGCAGTATTTT. Protein: CASSLEGTGTDTQYF.

In regard to this clone: The same CDR3 also results from other DNA sequences found in this sample. The chain couples TRBV5-1 to TRBJ2-6, with D perhaps TRBD1 (7 bases). The CDR3 extends over 15 amino acids. CDR1 and CDR2 (germline): SGHRS, YFSETQ. The V end was cut by 3 bases, the J end by 1 base, with 8 bases between. The chain's CDR3 is CASSSGGSGANVLTF. CDR3 sequence (DNA): TGCGCCAGCAGCTCAGGGGGGTCTGGGGCCAACGTCCTGACTTTC.